This T cell receptor (beta chain) stems from a study of regulatory T cells in long-lasting Graves disease. Study-level points and caveats: Not thyroid tissue but only peripheral blood was studied.

There are many counts of this clonotype. The antigen remains unidentified. Arm-PCR with iRepertoire HTBI primers amplified the CDR3 regions for these TCR beta libraries. TCRdb redid the calling of the multiplex PCR reads with MiXCR, one entry per CDR3 protein. The repertoire includes about 330,000 distinct CDR3 sequences, about a sixth of them detected once, and 20% to 25% sits in the top ten. Described time point: newly diagnosed GD, antithyroid drugs for less than 3 months. Construction of the TCR library relied on RNA isolated from PBMCs. V dropped 2 bases and J dropped 3 bases, with 14 bases sitting between them. Per the germline V gene, CDR1 is SGHTA and CDR2 is FQGNSA. This CDR3 is built from 15 residues. These same records also appear under a second study, on T cells in Graves' hyperthyroidism and ophthalmopathy.

This specimen was peripheral blood mononuclear cells (PBMCs), taken at new diagnosis, from a patient treated with antithyroid drugs. V is TRBV7-2 and J is TRBJ2-7; possible D gene TRBD1, 6 bases. This clonotype was obtained from a woman aged 18-30 years with Graves disease. CDR3 nucleotides: TGTGCCAGCAGCTTAAGTCCGGGACACTTCTACGAGCAGTACTTC. Protein: CASSLSPGHFYEQYF.